What follows are 18 T cell receptor beta chains derived from one specimen sequenced in a study of T cell responses to AZD1222 COVID-19 vaccine. Generated by immunoSEQ multiplex PCR, the TCRdb table keeps only in-frame clones and is missing some. The table records around 130,000 clones, roughly 94% of them present only once. The material sequenced was peripheral blood, taken on day 0 of AZD1222 vaccination. The receptors here all came from an adult in good health.

The chain recombines TRBV7-9 with TRBJ2-7, with D perhaps being TRBD1 or TRBD2 (7 bases each). The CDR3 runs to 15 residues. The V gene lost 5 bases and the J gene lost 2 bases, with 16 bases spanning the gap. CDR1 is SEHNR, CDR2 FQNEAQ, per germline (reference sequence). The CDR3 loop is CASSQGGATTYEQYF. The CDR3 nucleotides read TGTGCCAGCAGCCAGGGGGGGGCCACCACCTACGAGCAGTACTTC.

V gene TRBV15 combines with J gene TRBJ2-7; perhaps TRBD2 as D (5 bases). The CDR3 covers 14 residues. Trimming stripped 0 bases from V and 4 bases from J, with 10 bases between. CDR1 and CDR2 from the germline V gene are LNHNV and YYDKDF (reference sequence). CDR3 nucleotides: TGTGCCACCAGCAGAGATAACGGGGATTACGAGCAGTACTTC. Translation: CATSRDNGDYEQYF.

This chain joins TRBV7-3 and TRBJ2-5; 7 nucleotides agree with TRBD2. Germline CDR1 reads SGHTA; CDR2 reads FQGTGA. The CDR3 consists of 14 residues. V was clipped by 5 bases and J by 7 bases; unmatched bases: 10. The CDR3 DNA is TGTGCCAGCAGCGCCGGACTGCCGGGGGGGACCCAGTACTTC. This sequence encodes CASSAGLPGGTQYF.

V usage is TRBV5-6 and J usage is TRBJ1-2; 9 bases match TRBD1. The CDR3 is made up of 13 amino acids. The V and J ends lost 3 bases and 8 bases, in that order; junction bases with no gene match: 5. Germline CDR1 SGHDT, CDR2 YYEEEE. The CDR3 DNA is TGTGCCAGCAGCTCCAGGGACAGGGAGGGCTACACCTTC. It translates to CASSSRDREGYTF.

The V gene is TRBV2, the J gene TRBJ1-5; D is undetermined. Germline V gene lookup returns CDR1 SNHLY and CDR2 FYNNEI. The CDR3 totals 13 residues. Trimming took 5 bases from V and 5 from J, leaving 10 bases between them. The CDR3 loop is CASSPGPYQPQHF. The CDR3 bases are TGTGCCAGCAGTCCGGGTCCGTATCAGCCCCAGCATTTT.

This chain connects TRBV6-5 to TRBJ2-1; TRBD2 agrees at 8 bases. The CDR3 covers 15 residues. The V segment lost 5 bases and the J segment 3 bases; nucleotides outside the gene matches: 6. In germline, CDR1 is MNHEY, CDR2 SVGAGI. CDR3 in amino acids: CASSPSGTSYNEQFF. Here the CDR3 DNA reads TGTGCCAGCAGTCCCTCCGGGACTAGCTACAATGAGCAGTTCTTC.

The chain has TRBV4-3 and TRBJ2-1, with 9 bases identical to TRBD2. The trim removed 0 bases at V and 12 bases at J, leaving 9 bases unmatched. This CDR3 is built from 15 residues. Germline-derived CDR1 and CDR2 are LGHNA and YSLEER. The CDR3 nucleotides are TGCGCCAGCAGCCAAGATCTGGCTAGCGGGATTAGGCAGTTCTTC. This sequence encodes CASSQDLASGIRQFF.

The chain joins TRBV7-6 to TRBJ2-3, with D perhaps matching TRBD1 (5 bases). The CDR3 totals 14 residues. The germline gives CDR1 SGHVS, CDR2 FNYEAQ. V gave up 2 bases and J gave up 4 bases, with 10 bases separating them. The CDR3 bases are TGTGCCAGCAGCTTACCCGCCAGGGCAGATACGCAGTATTTT. It encodes CASSLPARADTQYF. The full variable domain, its missing parts supplied by reference TRBV7-6 and TRBJ2-3, is GAGVSQSPRYKVTKRGQDVALRCDPISGHVSLYWYRQALGQGPEFLTYFNYEAQQDKSGLPNDRFSAERPEGSISTLTIQRTEQRDSAMYRCASSLPARADTQYFGPGTRLTVL.

V usage is TRBV7-8 and J usage is TRBJ1-4; TRBD1 matches 8 bases. Trimming took 5 bases from V and 0 from J; bases not matched to a gene: 11. In germline, CDR1 is SGHVS, CDR2 FQNEAQ. This CDR3 comprises 18 residues. The CDR3 reads CASSAGTGRRATNEKLFF. In DNA form, the CDR3 reads TGTGCCAGCAGCGCCGGGACAGGACGAAGAGCAACTAATGAAAAACTGTTTTTT.

J is TRBJ2-7 and V is TRBV19, with D tentatively TRBD1 or TRBD2 (6 bases each). This CDR3 region has 15 residues. Germline V gene sequence: CDR1 LNHDA, CDR2 SQIVND (reference sequence). V gave up 2 bases and J gave up 2 bases, with 13 bases separating them. The CDR3 here is CASSIRPGGPYEQYF. For the CDR3, the DNA is TGTGCCAGTAGTATACGGCCCGGGGGCCCCTACGAGCAGTACTTC.

The gene calls are TRBV2 and TRBJ1-2; D is unresolved. This CDR3 spans 11 amino acids. V gave up 6 bases and J gave up 2 bases, with 4 bases separating them. Germline CDR1 and CDR2: SNHLY and FYNNEI. The CDR3 DNA reads as TGTGCCAGCAGAAGAAACTATGGCTACACCTTC. It yields the protein CASRRNYGYTF.

This clone was seen only once. The gene calls are TRBV6-5 and TRBJ2-2; D ambiguous. The CDR3 consists of 13 residues. The V end was cut by 7 bases, the J end by 6 bases, with 12 bases between. Per germline, CDR1 MNHEY and CDR2 SVGAGI. In DNA form, the CDR3 reads TGTGCCAGCACCCCCCAATGGGCCGGGGAGCTGTTTTTT. Encoded protein: CASTPQWAGELFF.

The genes are TRBV19 and TRBJ2-3; possibly TRBD2 for D (6 bases). The CDR3 totals 16 residues. Germline CDR1 reads LNHDA; CDR2 reads SQIVND (reference sequence). V gave up 5 bases and J gave up 0 bases, with 15 bases separating them. The CDR3 region is CASSWRVSTSTDTQYF. CDR3 bases: TGTGCCAGTAGTTGGAGGGTATCAACTAGCACAGATACGCAGTATTTT.

This clone was detected once. This sequence joins TRBV2 and TRBJ1-6, with TRBD1 matching 10 bases. With 7 bases clipped from V and 5 bases from J, the junction kept 8 bases outside the gene matches. Looked up from germline, CDR1 is SNHLY and CDR2 is FYNNEI. This CDR3 contains 16 residues. CDR3 in amino acids: CASTSPGTGDNSPLHF. CDR3 DNA sequence: TGTGCCAGCACGTCTCCCGGGACAGGGGATAATTCACCCCTCCACTTT.

V and J are TRBV5-6 and TRBJ1-4, with D perhaps TRBD1 (5 bases). The CDR3 runs to 15 residues. Trimming pared 2 bases from V and 2 bases from J, leaving 10 bases between. CDR1 and CDR2 (germline): SGHDT, YYEEEE. The CDR3 DNA reads as TGTGCCAGCAGCTTAGCGGGGGTGACTAATGAAAAACTGTTTTTT. This codes for CASSLAGVTNEKLFF.

The chain couples TRBV3-1 (or the pseudogene TRBV3-2) to TRBJ2-1, with D unresolved. V was clipped by 4 bases and J by 0 bases, with 13 bases between them. Germline loops: CDR1 LGHDT, CDR2 YNNKEL (reference sequence). This CDR3 region has 16 residues. The CDR3 is CASSPLHYSSYNEQFF. In nucleotides, the CDR3 is TGTGCCAGCAGCCCGCTTCATTACAGCTCCTACAATGAGCAGTTCTTC.

This chain links TRBV4-2 with TRBJ1-6; 8 positions match TRBD1. CDR1 and CDR2 (germline): LGHNA, YNFKEQ. The CDR3 is 14 amino acids. V lost 6 bases to trimming and J lost 5 bases; unmatched junction nucleotides: 3. The CDR3: CASRTGQDNSPLHF. The CDR3 bases are TGTGCCAGCAGGACGGGACAGGATAATTCACCCCTCCACTTT.

This clone is a singleton in its sample. This chain uses TRBV5-1 with TRBJ2-1; 8 nucleotides line up with TRBD2. CDR1 is SGHRS and CDR2 is YFSETQ in the germline V gene. The length of the CDR3 is 14 residues. V shed 3 bases, J shed 8 bases, and the junction held 7 bases outside the gene matches. DNA of the CDR3: TGCGCCAGCAGCTGGACTAGCCCGGGGGATGAGCAGTTCTTC. It encodes CASSWTSPGDEQFF.